These T cell receptor beta chains were read from a single sample in a study of cytomegalovirus exposure and HLA in healthy donors. The assay was immunoSEQ multiplex PCR, and TCRdb's table has in-frame clones only and misses some. The sample lists under 250,000 clones, around 85% seen once, with under 3% in the top ten. The sequenced sample was PBMCs. These receptors came from a woman aged 45-60 years in good health and CMV-seronegative. Each CDR3 is given with its conserved first and last residue. Each record gives: clone size, V gene, J gene, D gene, CDR3 protein, CDR3 DNA. D genes are given only for firm matches. Clone size is not always given. Where it is, it says once, few, many or a class for expanded clones.

clone size: -; V gene: TRBV6-1; J gene: TRBJ2-7; D gene: TRBD2; CDR3 protein: CASTSVAGGPYEQYF; CDR3 DNA: TGTGCCAGCACCTCTGTAGCGGGAGGGCCCTACGAGCAGTACTTC
clone size: -; V gene: TRBV2; J gene: TRBJ1-5; D gene: -; CDR3 protein: CASGTDYFNQPQHF; CDR3 DNA: TGTGCCAGCGGTACGGACTACTTCAATCAGCCCCAGCATTTT
clone size: -; V gene: TRBV7-9; J gene: TRBJ1-2; D gene: -; CDR3 protein: CASSVQGISGYTF; CDR3 DNA: TGTGCCAGCAGCGTGCAGGGTATTAGTGGCTACACCTTC
clone size: -; V gene: TRBV7-6; J gene: TRBJ1-5; D gene: -; CDR3 protein: CASSLALYQPQHF; CDR3 DNA: TGTGCCAGCAGCTTAGCGTTATATCAGCCCCAGCATTTT
clone size: -; V gene: TRBV7-7; J gene: TRBJ2-5; D gene: TRBD1; CDR3 protein: CASSRDRGETQYF; CDR3 DNA: TGTGCCAGCAGCCGGGACAGGGGAGAGACCCAGTACTTC
clone size: -; V gene: TRBV18; J gene: TRBJ1-5; D gene: TRBD1; CDR3 protein: CASSGTGSNQPQHF; CDR3 DNA: TGTGCCAGCTCGGGGACAGGGTCCAATCAGCCCCAGCATTTT
clone size: -; V gene: TRBV10-1; J gene: TRBJ2-1; D gene: TRBD1; CDR3 protein: CASSRYRGLRSEQFF; CDR3 DNA: TGCGCCAGCTCCCGCTACAGGGGGCTTCGAAGTGAGCAGTTCTTC
clone size: -; V gene: TRBV10-3; J gene: TRBJ2-3; D gene: TRBD2; CDR3 protein: CAISRTSGRTTDTQYF; CDR3 DNA: TGTGCCATCAGTCGGACTAGCGGGAGGACAACAGATACGCAGTATTTT
clone size: -; V gene: TRBV27; J gene: TRBJ2-7; D gene: TRBD1; CDR3 protein: CASSDDRVYEQYF; CDR3 DNA: TGTGCCAGCAGCGACGACAGGGTATACGAGCAGTACTTC
clone size: -; V gene: TRBV28; J gene: TRBJ2-7; D gene: -; CDR3 protein: CASSFRWSSYEQYF; CDR3 DNA: TGTGCCAGCAGTTTCCGGTGGAGCTCCTACGAGCAGTACTTC
clone size: -; V gene: TRBV28; J gene: TRBJ2-3; D gene: -; CDR3 protein: CASSLRQGLTDTQYF; CDR3 DNA: TGTGCCAGCAGTTTACGGCAGGGACTCACAGATACGCAGTATTTT
clone size: few; V gene: TRBV18; J gene: TRBJ1-3; D gene: -; CDR3 protein: CASSPHTGDTIYF; CDR3 DNA: TGTGCCAGCTCACCACACACCGGGGACACCATATATTTT
clone size: -; V gene: TRBV6-5; J gene: TRBJ2-1; D gene: TRBD2; CDR3 protein: CASSQLAGVRNEQFF; CDR3 DNA: TGTGCCAGCAGTCAACTAGCGGGAGTGAGAAATGAGCAGTTCTTC
clone size: -; V gene: TRBV28; J gene: TRBJ2-1; D gene: -; CDR3 protein: CASTARFTFIYNEQFF; CDR3 DNA: TGTGCCAGCACCGCACGATTTACATTCATCTACAATGAGCAGTTCTTC
clone size: -; V gene: TRBV19; J gene: TRBJ2-1; D gene: TRBD1; CDR3 protein: CASSTWTGSYRGEQFF; CDR3 DNA: TGTGCCAGTAGTACCTGGACAGGTAGTTATCGCGGTGAGCAGTTCTTC
clone size: -; V gene: TRBV4-1; J gene: TRBJ2-1; D gene: -; CDR3 protein: CASSQATGFEQFF; CDR3 DNA: TGCGCCAGCAGCCAAGCTACCGGGTTTGAGCAGTTCTTC
clone size: -; V gene: TRBV25-1; J gene: TRBJ2-3; D gene: -; CDR3 protein: CASRPLLGQDTQYF; CDR3 DNA: TGTGCCAGCAGACCGTTACTCGGACAAGATACGCAGTATTTT
clone size: few; V gene: TRBV27; J gene: TRBJ2-6; D gene: TRBD1; CDR3 protein: CASSGQGAGANVLTF; CDR3 DNA: TGTGCCAGCAGTGGACAGGGGGCTGGGGCCAACGTCCTGACTTTC
clone size: -; V gene: TRBV4-2; J gene: TRBJ2-7; D gene: -; CDR3 protein: CASSQGNSYEQYF; CDR3 DNA: TGTGCCAGCAGCCAAGGCAATTCCTACGAGCAGTACTTC
clone size: -; V gene: TRBV7-9; J gene: TRBJ1-1; D gene: -; CDR3 protein: CASSPSRGGAEAFF; CDR3 DNA: TGTGCCAGCAGCCCTTCCCGGGGGGGGGCTGAAGCTTTCTTT
clone size: -; V gene: TRBV7-2; J gene: TRBJ1-5; D gene: -; CDR3 protein: CASSLRSNQPQHF; CDR3 DNA: TGTGCCAGCAGCTTGAGAAGCAATCAGCCCCAGCATTTT
clone size: few; V gene: TRBV19; J gene: TRBJ2-7; D gene: TRBD1; CDR3 protein: CASSRPGQHYYEQYF; CDR3 DNA: TGTGCCAGTAGTCGTCCGGGACAGCACTACTACGAGCAGTACTTC
clone size: -; V gene: TRBV19; J gene: TRBJ1-4; D gene: -; CDR3 protein: CASNPGWTNEKLFF; CDR3 DNA: TGTGCCAGTAACCCGGGATGGACTAATGAAAAACTGTTTTTT
clone size: -; V gene: TRBV27; J gene: TRBJ2-5; D gene: -; CDR3 protein: CASRDYQETQYF; CDR3 DNA: TGTGCCAGCAGGGACTATCAAGAGACCCAGTACTTC
clone size: -; V gene: TRBV19; J gene: TRBJ2-1; D gene: TRBD2; CDR3 protein: CASSNSGGSSYNEQFF; CDR3 DNA: TGTGCCAGTAGTAACTCCGGCGGGAGCTCCTACAATGAGCAGTTCTTC
clone size: -; V gene: TRBV7-9; J gene: TRBJ2-7; D gene: TRBD1; CDR3 protein: CASNLPGGWQYF; CDR3 DNA: TGTGCCAGCAACCTTCCAGGGGGCTGGCAGTACTTC
clone size: -; V gene: TRBV4-1; J gene: TRBJ2-3; D gene: -; CDR3 protein: CASSQENSLSTDTQYF; CDR3 DNA: TGCGCCAGCAGCCAAGAAAATAGCTTAAGCACAGATACGCAGTATTTT
clone size: -; V gene: TRBV7-2; J gene: TRBJ2-7; D gene: -; CDR3 protein: CASSLEGSTEQYF; CDR3 DNA: TGTGCCAGCAGCTTAGAAGGTAGCACCGAGCAGTACTTC
clone size: few; V gene: TRBV6-1; J gene: TRBJ2-1; D gene: TRBD2; CDR3 protein: CASSEASGTNEQFF; CDR3 DNA: TGTGCCAGCAGTGAGGCTAGCGGGACTAATGAGCAGTTCTTC
clone size: -; V gene: TRBV7-8; J gene: TRBJ1-6; D gene: -; CDR3 protein: CASSVPGNNSPLHF; CDR3 DNA: TGTGCCAGCAGCGTCCCGGGAAATAATTCACCCCTCCACTTT
clone size: -; V gene: TRBV7-2; J gene: TRBJ1-1; D gene: -; CDR3 protein: CASTPRPTGSTEAFF; CDR3 DNA: TGTGCCAGCACCCCCCGGCCAACTGGGAGTACTGAAGCTTTCTTT
clone size: few; V gene: TRBV6-6; J gene: TRBJ2-1; D gene: -; CDR3 protein: CASSYSYRDYNEQFF; CDR3 DNA: TGTGCCAGCAGTTACTCCTACAGGGACTACAATGAGCAGTTCTTC
clone size: -; V gene: TRBV27; J gene: TRBJ2-7; D gene: TRBD2; CDR3 protein: CASRFTSGRLYEQYF; CDR3 DNA: TGTGCCAGCAGGTTTACTAGCGGGAGACTCTACGAGCAGTACTTC
clone size: -; V gene: TRBV27; J gene: TRBJ2-7; D gene: -; CDR3 protein: CASRRPGVPYEQYF; CDR3 DNA: TGTGCCAGCAGACGACCGGGAGTTCCCTACGAGCAGTACTTC
clone size: -; V gene: TRBV28; J gene: TRBJ1-5; D gene: -; CDR3 protein: CASSLSLEPQHF; CDR3 DNA: TGTGCCAGCAGTTTATCCCTTGAGCCCCAGCATTTT
clone size: -; V gene: TRBV6-5; J gene: TRBJ1-1; D gene: -; CDR3 protein: CASSYVPSMNTEAFF; CDR3 DNA: TGTGCCAGCAGTTACGTTCCCTCTATGAACACTGAAGCTTTCTTT
clone size: -; V gene: TRBV5-6; J gene: TRBJ2-7; D gene: -; CDR3 protein: CASSWAGGATYEQYF; CDR3 DNA: TGTGCCAGCAGCTGGGCGGGCGGAGCTACCTACGAGCAGTACTTC
clone size: -; V gene: TRBV30; J gene: TRBJ1-2; D gene: -; CDR3 protein: CAWKGQNYGYTF; CDR3 DNA: TGTGCCTGGAAGGGGCAGAACTATGGCTACACCTTC
clone size: few; V gene: TRBV28; J gene: TRBJ1-2; D gene: -; CDR3 protein: CASFGGWRGYTF; CDR3 DNA: TGTGCCAGCTTCGGAGGTTGGCGAGGCTACACCTTC
clone size: -; V gene: TRBV10-3; J gene: TRBJ1-2; D gene: -; CDR3 protein: CAISDTGIGGYTF; CDR3 DNA: TGTGCCATCAGCGACACAGGGATAGGGGGCTACACCTTC
clone size: -; V gene: TRBV29-1; J gene: TRBJ2-7; D gene: TRBD2; CDR3 protein: CSVRATRLAIYEQYF; CDR3 DNA: TGCAGCGTGCGAGCCACCAGACTAGCGATTTACGAGCAGTACTTC
clone size: -; V gene: TRBV6-1; J gene: TRBJ2-3; D gene: TRBD2; CDR3 protein: CASSEASGSFSDTQYF; CDR3 DNA: TGTGCCAGCAGTGAAGCTAGCGGGAGTTTTTCAGATACGCAGTATTTT
clone size: -; V gene: TRBV30; J gene: TRBJ2-7; D gene: -; CDR3 protein: CAWKVGGTSYEQYF; CDR3 DNA: TGTGCCTGGAAGGTGGGAGGAACCTCCTACGAGCAGTACTTC
clone size: once; V gene: TRBV6-6; J gene: TRBJ1-1; D gene: TRBD1; CDR3 protein: CASSTGGTEAFF; CDR3 DNA: TGTGCCAGCAGTACAGGGGGGACTGAAGCTTTCTTT
clone size: -; V gene: TRBV28; J gene: TRBJ2-1; D gene: TRBD2; CDR3 protein: CASRPLTSGSRHEQFF; CDR3 DNA: TGTGCCAGCAGACCGCTCACTAGCGGGAGTAGACATGAGCAGTTCTTC
clone size: -; V gene: TRBV7-6; J gene: TRBJ2-1; D gene: TRBD2; CDR3 protein: CASSFGTSGLNEQFF; CDR3 DNA: TGTGCCAGCAGCTTCGGGACTAGCGGTCTGAATGAGCAGTTCTTC
clone size: -; V gene: TRBV9; J gene: TRBJ2-5; D gene: TRBD2; CDR3 protein: CASSVGGTSFALRETQYF; CDR3 DNA: TGTGCCAGCAGCGTAGGAGGGACTAGCTTTGCGTTGCGAGAGACCCAGTACTTC
clone size: -; V gene: TRBV5-5; J gene: TRBJ2-7; D gene: TRBD2; CDR3 protein: CASSPPGLAGGTYEQYF; CDR3 DNA: TGTGCCAGCAGCCCTCCGGGACTAGCGGGAGGGACCTACGAGCAGTACTTC
clone size: -; V gene: TRBV28; J gene: TRBJ1-4; D gene: TRBD1; CDR3 protein: CASRGGTGANEKLFF; CDR3 DNA: TGTGCCAGCCGAGGGGGGACAGGGGCTAATGAAAAACTGTTTTTT
clone size: -; V gene: TRBV5-1; J gene: TRBJ2-1; D gene: TRBD2; CDR3 protein: CASSSGRARHYNEQFF; CDR3 DNA: TGCGCCAGCAGCTCCGGGAGGGCTCGGCACTACAATGAGCAGTTCTTC
clone size: -; V gene: TRBV28; J gene: TRBJ2-6; D gene: -; CDR3 protein: CASARAGANVLTF; CDR3 DNA: TGTGCCAGCGCCAGGGCTGGGGCCAACGTCCTGACTTTC
clone size: -; V gene: TRBV15; J gene: TRBJ1-1; D gene: -; CDR3 protein: CATSKQGGGTEAFF; CDR3 DNA: TGTGCCACCAGCAAGCAGGGAGGGGGCACTGAAGCTTTCTTT
clone size: -; V gene: TRBV4-1; J gene: TRBJ2-3; D gene: TRBD2; CDR3 protein: CASSQDSGLAGSTDTQYF; CDR3 DNA: TGCGCCAGCAGCCAAGATAGCGGACTAGCGGGGAGCACAGATACGCAGTATTTT
clone size: -; V gene: TRBV28; J gene: TRBJ2-1; D gene: TRBD2; CDR3 protein: CASSLASGSSYNEQFF; CDR3 DNA: TGTGCCAGCAGTTTGGCTAGCGGGAGCTCCTACAATGAGCAGTTCTTC